The present T cell receptor beta chain was sequenced within a study of shared clonotypes between healthy human individuals. Findings of the study overall: Investigators collected only blood, and repertoires in tissues likely differ. Unshared clonotypes carried lower generation probabilities than those common to all four donors.

Germline values: CDR1 SGHNT, CDR2 YYREEE (reference sequence). The ends were cut back, 0 bases at V and 3 bases at J, with 9 bases in the middle. This CDR3 has 14 amino acids. In the study's own analysis: There were no quality scores in the junction-only immunoSEQ sequences, so filtering differed. Here immunoSEQ multiplex PCR was the method, and the copy in TCRdb shows in-frame clones only, minus some. The V and J calls and clone size come from that table; D and trimming were worked out from the DNA. The data contain about 2 million clones, 85% to 95% of them seen just once; the ten biggest clones take up under 0.15%. About this clone itself: Its antigen is as yet unknown.

This chain uses TRBV5-4 with TRBJ1-1, with a weak D call TRBD1 (5 bases). This receptor was obtained from a man younger than 30 in good health. Sequencing used naive CD4+ T cells sorted from blood. Subset reported: CD45RA+ positively selected. CDR3 bases: TGTGCCAGCAGCTTGGTGACCAGGGACACTGAAGCTTTCTTT. It specifies CASSLVTRDTEAFF.